The next 29 T cell receptor beta chains were all read from a single sample in a study of shared clonotypes between healthy human individuals. Produced via immunoSEQ multiplex PCR; TCRdb's table is partial and in-frame only. Counted here are about 2.4 million clones, around 94% occurring once; the ten biggest clones make up 0.13% to 0.15%. Source material: naive CD4+ T cells sorted from blood. Sample subset: CD45RA+ positively selected. All receptors come from a young man in good health.

V usage is TRBV28 and J usage is TRBJ2-5, with 10 bases aligning to TRBD2. This CDR3 spans 15 amino acids. The germline CDR1 and CDR2 sequences are MDHEN and SYDVKM. V lost 6 bases, J lost 0 bases, and 4 bases stayed unmatched. The CDR3 sequence is CASRLAGAYQETQYF. The DNA of the CDR3 is TGTGCCAGCAGGCTAGCGGGGGCGTACCAAGAGACCCAGTACTTC.

This clone has a handful of counts. V is TRBV7-2 and J is TRBJ1-6; D uncertain. CDR1 and CDR2 (germline): SGHTA, FQGNSA. The CDR3 contains 13 residues. With 0 bases removed from V and 8 bases from J, the gap between germline ends came to 5 bases. CDR3 nucleotides: TGTGCCAGCAGCTTAGCGCAATATTCACCCCTCCACTTT. It encodes CASSLAQYSPLHF. The entire variable domain, with the rest obtained from reference TRBV7-2 and TRBJ1-6, is as follows: GAGVSQSPSNKVTEKGKDVELRCDPISGHTALYWYRQSLGQGLEFLIYFQGNSAPDKSGLPSDRFSAERTGGSVSTLTIQRTQQEDSAVYLCASSLAQYSPLHFGNGTRLTVT.

The gene calls are TRBV10-1 and TRBJ1-1, with D possibly matching TRBD1 (5 bases). V gave up 6 bases and J gave up 1 base, with 9 bases separating them. Per the germline V gene, CDR1 is WNHNN and CDR2 is SYGVQD (reference sequence). The CDR3 loop spans 13 amino acids. The CDR3: CASRTGQNTEAFF. CDR3 bases: TGCGCCAGCAGGACCGGACAGAACACTGAAGCTTTCTTT.

Of note for this clone: Other DNA sequences of this sample code for an identical CDR3. The CDR3 is CASSTRNTGELFF. The CDR3 coding sequence is TGTGCCAGCAGTACACGGAACACCGGGGAGCTGTTTTTT. The V and J genes are TRBV6-6 and TRBJ2-2; D remains ambiguous. This CDR3 has 13 amino acids. The V gene lost 5 bases and the J gene lost 1 base, with 5 bases spanning the gap. From germline, CDR1 is MNHNY and CDR2 SVGAGI (reference sequence).

The V gene is TRBV6-5, the J gene TRBJ2-1, with D possibly being TRBD1 or TRBD2 (5 bases each). Germline CDR1 reads MNHEY; CDR2 reads SVGAGI. The V and J ends lost 7 bases and 10 bases respectively, with 20 bases between them. CDR3 length: 14 residues. The CDR3 DNA is TGTGCCAGCAACCCACCTAAAGCGTGGGGGGAGCAGTTCTTC. It is translated as CASNPPKAWGEQFF.

The chain links TRBV5-5 to TRBJ1-5; D gene ambiguous. The V end lost 0 bases, the J end lost 3 bases, and 13 bases lay between the germline ends. Germline V gene lookup returns CDR1 SGHKS and CDR2 YYEKEE (reference sequence). The CDR3 is made up of 16 amino acids. In nucleotides, the CDR3 is TGTGCCAGCAGCTTGGAGCGGGCGCAGCACAATCAGCCCCAGCATTTT. Translated: CASSLERAQHNQPQHF.

A word on this clone: In the same sample, other DNA sequences code for this CDR3. This rearrangement joins TRBV5-6 to TRBJ2-7, with D perhaps matching TRBD1 (5 bases). Germline V CDR1 and CDR2: SGHDT, YYEEEE. The CDR3 totals 13 residues. Trimming removed 0 bases from V and 4 bases from J, with 8 bases in between. CDR3 nucleotide sequence: TGTGCCAGCAGCTTGGGACAGTCTTACGAGCAGTACTTC. This encodes CASSLGQSYEQYF. The variable domain in full, with the rest retrieved from reference TRBV5-6 and TRBJ2-7, is DAGVTQSPTHLIKTRGQQVTLRCSPKSGHDTVSWYQQALGQGPQFIFQYYEEEERQRGNFPDRFSGHQFPNYSSELNVNALLLGDSALYLCASSLGQSYEQYFGPGTRLTVT.

V is TRBV28 and J is TRBJ2-7; 9 nucleotides match TRBD1. The CDR3 sequence is 15 residues long. Germline assignment: CDR1 MDHEN and CDR2 SYDVKM. V was clipped by 3 bases and J by 5 bases; unmatched bases: 8. In DNA form, the CDR3 reads TGTGCCAGCAGTTTCTCCCTAGGGACAGGGAACGAGCAGTACTTC. It yields the protein CASSFSLGTGNEQYF.

The chain is built from TRBV12-5 and TRBJ1-1; weak D call: TRBD1 (6 bases). Germline V gene lookup returns CDR1 LGHNT and CDR2 FRNRAP. This CDR3 is 14 amino acids long. The ends were cut back, 7 bases at V and 0 bases at J, with 12 bases in the middle. The CDR3: CASASGQLNTEAFF. CDR3 sequence (DNA): TGTGCTAGTGCCTCCGGACAGCTGAACACTGAAGCTTTCTTT.

Points on this clone: Other DNA sequences from this sample encode an identical CDR3 as well. This chain connects TRBV5-1 to TRBJ1-5; possibly TRBD1 for D (5 bases). Germline CDR1 SGHRS, CDR2 YFSETQ. The CDR3 runs to 14 residues. V was shortened by 1 base and J by 3 bases, with 8 bases between the two germline ends. The CDR3 coding sequence is TGCGCCAGCAGCTTGTTGGGGGACAATCAGCCCCAGCATTTT. It specifies CASSLLGDNQPQHF.

The CDR3 spells CASSILPLRTGELFF. The CDR3 coding sequence is TGTGCCAGTAGTATCTTGCCCTTGAGAACCGGGGAGCTGTTTTTT. The V gene is TRBV19, the J gene TRBJ2-2, with D uncertain. With 3 bases removed from V and 5 bases from J, the gap between germline ends came to 13 bases. The CDR3 has 15 residues. Germline loops: CDR1 LNHDA, CDR2 SQIVND (reference sequence).

V and J are TRBV7-9 and TRBJ2-2; 9 bases are a match to TRBD2. Trimming cost V 5 bases and J 1 base; bases outside gene matches: 5. This CDR3 has 16 residues. The germline V gene encodes CDR1 SEHNR and CDR2 FQNEAQ (reference sequence). The CDR3 sequence: CASSIRLAVNTGELFF. The CDR3 coding sequence is TGTGCCAGCAGCATCAGACTAGCGGTGAACACCGGGGAGCTGTTTTTT.

The rearrangement links TRBV5-1 to TRBJ2-7, with 7 bases fitting TRBD1. Germline V gene data show CDR1 as SGHRS and CDR2 as YFSETQ. V lost 1 base and J lost 2; bases outside the gene matches: 3. This CDR3 has 14 amino acids. Written as DNA, the CDR3 is TGCGCCAGCAGCTTGACAGGGGTTCCCTACGAGCAGTACTTC. The encoded protein is CASSLTGVPYEQYF.

The chain carries TRBV10-2 and TRBJ2-3, with TRBD1 matching 7 bases. V shed 6 bases and J 1 base; nucleotides not matched to a gene: 7. Germline CDR1 WSHSY, CDR2 SAAADI. The CDR3 consists of 15 residues. CDR3 sequence (DNA): TGCGCCAGCAGACCCACAGGGGCTGGCACAGATACGCAGTATTTT. Protein product: CASRPTGAGTDTQYF.

The J gene is TRBJ2-5, the V gene TRBV6-5; 7 bases map to TRBD2. V dropped 2 bases and J dropped 5; count of bases not matched to a gene: 11. This CDR3 region has 16 residues. Germline loops: CDR1 MNHEY, CDR2 SVGAGI. The CDR3 DNA reads TGTGCCAGCAGTTACCTCGGGAAACCGCGGGGGGAGACCCAGTACTTC. It specifies CASSYLGKPRGETQYF.

The rearrangement joins TRBV30 to TRBJ2-2, with 7 bases aligning to TRBD2. The CDR3 extends over 14 amino acids. The junction had 5 bases not matched to a gene; V was cut back by 6 bases and J by 1 base. The germline V gene encodes CDR1 GTSNPN and CDR2 SVGIG (reference sequence). CDR3 in DNA: TGTGCCTGCCGAACTAGCGTGAACACCGGGGAGCTGTTTTTT. Amino acids: CACRTSVNTGELFF.

The gene calls are TRBV5-1 and TRBJ2-2; D possibly corresponds to TRBD1 (6 bases). Looked up from germline, CDR1 is SGHRS and CDR2 is YFSETQ. Trimming shortened V by 2 bases and J by 1 base, and 9 bases separated the two germline ends. The CDR3 runs 15 residues. The CDR3 here is CASSFTGWNTGELFF. The CDR3 DNA reads as TGCGCCAGCAGCTTCACAGGGTGGAACACCGGGGAGCTGTTTTTT.

This clone was detected only once. J is TRBJ2-5 and V is TRBV5-1; D is perhaps TRBD1 (5 bases). Germline V gene data show CDR1 as SGHRS and CDR2 as YFSETQ. V was clipped by 4 bases and J by 7 bases, with 17 bases between them. The CDR3 contains 14 residues. DNA for the CDR3: TGCGCCAGCAGCCTCGACAGCTTTCAGGGGACCCAGTACTTC. Amino acid sequence: CASSLDSFQGTQYF.

The V and J genes are TRBV30 and TRBJ1-5; D is unclear. The CDR3 is 14 residues long. CDR1 and CDR2 from the germline V gene are GTSNPN and SVGIG (reference sequence). V gave up 0 bases and J gave up 6 bases, with 12 bases separating them. CDR3 in DNA: TGTGCCTGGAGTGTGGGCTCACTTACTCAGCCCCAGCATTTT. As protein: CAWSVGSLTQPQHF.

Details on this clone: This specimen includes other DNA sequences encoding the same CDR3. The chain combines TRBV2 with TRBJ1-5, with 9 bases fitting TRBD1. The germline gives CDR1 SNHLY, CDR2 FYNNEI. V lost 6 bases to trimming and J lost 7 bases; unmatched junction nucleotides: 7. This CDR3 contains 14 residues. CDR3 in amino acids: CASRPGQGGQPQHF. In DNA, the CDR3 is TGTGCCAGCAGGCCGGGACAGGGAGGACAGCCCCAGCATTTT. Full variable domain (rest looked up from reference TRBV2 and TRBJ1-5): EPEVTQTPSHQVTQMGQEVILRCVPISNHLYFYWYRQILGQKVEFLVSFYNNEISEKSEIFDDQFSVERPDGSNFTLKIRSTKLEDSAMYFCASRPGQGGQPQHFGDGTRLSIL.

The chain has TRBV7-2 and TRBJ2-7, with 8 bases aligning to TRBD2. The V gene end was trimmed by 5 bases and the J gene end by 0 bases; junction bases not matched to a gene: 6. The CDR3 consists of 15 residues. The germline V gene encodes CDR1 SGHTA and CDR2 FQGNSA. In DNA form, the CDR3 reads TGTGCCAGCAGCGTCGGGGGGGGAAGCTCCTACGAGCAGTACTTC. It is translated as CASSVGGGSSYEQYF.

This chain links TRBV6-6 with TRBJ2-7, with TRBD2 as a possible D gene (5 bases). V was pared by 3 bases and J by 0 bases, with 12 bases between. This CDR3 is built from 15 residues. CDR1 and CDR2 (germline): MNHNY, SVGAGI (reference sequence). The DNA of the CDR3 is TGTGCCAGCAGTTATCTCGCGGGCGGCTCCTACGAGCAGTACTTC. Its translation is CASSYLAGGSYEQYF.

The DNA for the CDR3 is TGTGCCACCAGCAGAGTCCACACAGATACGCAGTATTTT. Protein sequence: CATSRVHTDTQYF. The rearrangement joins TRBV15 to TRBJ2-3; D is ambiguous. CDR3 length: 13 amino acids. V was clipped by 1 base and J by 2 bases, with 4 bases between them. Germline values: CDR1 LNHNV, CDR2 YYDKDF (reference sequence). The variable domain in full, with the rest retrieved from reference TRBV15 and TRBJ2-3, is DAMVIQNPRYQVTQFGKPVTLSCSQTLNHNVMYWYQQKSSQAPKLLFHYYDKDFNNEADTPDNFQSRRPNTSFCFLDIRSPGLGDTAMYLCATSRVHTDTQYFGPGTRLTVL.

A single count supports this clone. V is TRBV5-1 and J is TRBJ1-1, with 7 bases that match TRBD1. The CDR3 is 15 amino acids. The ends lost 0 bases at V and 4 bases at J; junction bases unmatched: 6. The germline CDR1 and CDR2 sequences are SGHRS and YFSETQ. DNA of the CDR3: TGCGCCAGCAGCTTGGCCTCAGGGGGAAGCACTGAAGCTTTCTTT. Translated: CASSLASGGSTEAFF.

The CDR3 reads CASSSGQGAYEQYF. CDR3 sequence (DNA): TGTGCCAGCAGCTCTGGACAGGGGGCCTACGAGCAGTACTTC. The V gene is TRBV28, the J gene TRBJ2-5; 10 bases map to TRBD1. The J call may be incorrect, as the DNA end agrees better with TRBJ2-7. This CDR3 has 14 amino acids. The germline CDR1 and CDR2 sequences are MDHEN and SYDVKM.

Comment on this clone: This specimen includes other DNA sequences encoding the same CDR3. The chain recombines TRBV29-1 with TRBJ2-6; TRBD2 agrees at 7 bases. Germline CDR1 is SQVTM and CDR2 is ANQGSEA. After removal of 3 bases from V and 1 base from J, the junction contained 0 bases not matched to a gene. There are 14 residues in the CDR3. CDR3 sequence: CSVEGGSGANVLTF. CDR3 bases: TGCAGCGTTGAGGGAGGGTCTGGGGCCAACGTCCTGACTTTC.

This clone has just a few counts. This chain links TRBV6-1 with TRBJ1-6; the D is unclear. CDR3 length equals 12 residues. V was shortened by 7 bases and J by 11 bases, with 12 bases between the two germline ends. Germline assignment: CDR1 MNHNS and CDR2 SASEGT. In nucleotides, the CDR3 is TGTGCCAGCAAGGTGAAGGTTCCACCCCTCCACTTT. Residues: CASKVKVPPLHF.

The rearrangement joins TRBV18 to TRBJ2-7; D unresolved. The V and J ends lost 2 bases and 2 bases respectively, with 7 bases between them. This CDR3 is built from 13 residues. Germline CDR1 and CDR2: KGHSH and LQKENI. CDR3 sequence: CASSPELAYEQYF. CDR3 sequence (DNA): TGTGCCAGCTCACCAGAGCTAGCCTACGAGCAGTACTTC.

A note on this clone: At one boundary the junction diverges from the germline segment, which might be a read error. J is TRBJ2-3 and V is TRBV5-5; D might be TRBD2 (6 bases). The CDR3 covers 12 residues. Germline V gene sequence: CDR1 SGHKS, CDR2 YYEKEE (reference sequence). This CDR3 is CASSLILAGTSF. DNA of the CDR3: TGTGCCAGCAGCCTAATTTTGGCCGGGACTTCCTTT. Combining the CDR3 with reference TRBV5-5 and TRBJ2-3 gives the whole variable domain DAGVTQSPTHLIKTRGQQVTLRCSPISGHKSVSWYQQVLGQGPQFIFQYYEKEERGRGNFPDRFSARQFPNYSSELNVNALLLGDSALYLCASSLILAGTSFGPGTRLTVL.